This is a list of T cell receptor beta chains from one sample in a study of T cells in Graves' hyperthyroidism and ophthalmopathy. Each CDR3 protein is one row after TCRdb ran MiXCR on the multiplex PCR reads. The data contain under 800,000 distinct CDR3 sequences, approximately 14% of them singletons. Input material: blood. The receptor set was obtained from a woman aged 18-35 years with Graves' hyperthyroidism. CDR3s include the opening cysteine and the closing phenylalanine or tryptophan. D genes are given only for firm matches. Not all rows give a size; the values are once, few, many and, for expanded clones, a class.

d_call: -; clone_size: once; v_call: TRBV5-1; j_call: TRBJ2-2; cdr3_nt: TGTGCCAGCAGCTCTCTATTGCGTCAGGAAACCGGGGAGCTGCTTTTT; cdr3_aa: CASSSLLRQETGELLF
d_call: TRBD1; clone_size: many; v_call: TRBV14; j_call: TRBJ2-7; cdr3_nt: TGTGCCAGCAGCCAAGGTGGGACAGGGCAATACGAGCAGTACTTC; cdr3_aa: CASSQGGTGQYEQYF
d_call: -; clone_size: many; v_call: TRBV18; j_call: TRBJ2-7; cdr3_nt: TGTGCCAGCTCACCACCGGGTGGCATTGTCTCCTACGAGCAGTACTTC; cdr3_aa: CASSPPGGIVSYEQYF
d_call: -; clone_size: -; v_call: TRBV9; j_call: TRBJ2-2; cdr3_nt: TGTGCCAGCAGCCCGAGCAGAGGGGATAGTGGGGAGCTGTTTTTT; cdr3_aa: CASSPSRGDSGELFF
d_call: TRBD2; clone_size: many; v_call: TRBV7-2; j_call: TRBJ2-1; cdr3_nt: TGTGCCAGCCACCTGGGGGTGGCGGGAGGGTTACCCTACAATGAGCAGTTCTTC; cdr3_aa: CASHLGVAGGLPYNEQFF
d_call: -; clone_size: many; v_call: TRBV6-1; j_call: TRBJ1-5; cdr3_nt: TGTGCCAGCAGTGAATGGGGAGGGAACAATCAGCCCCAGCATTTT; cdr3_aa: CASSEWGGNNQPQHF
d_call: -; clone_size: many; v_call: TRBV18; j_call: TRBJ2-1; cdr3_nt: TGTGCCAGCTCACCACGAGGTCTCGATGAGCAGTTCTTC; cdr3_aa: CASSPRGLDEQFF
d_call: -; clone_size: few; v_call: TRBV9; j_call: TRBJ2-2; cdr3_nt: TGTGCCAGCAGCGTATCCGGGAGAGGGACCGGGGAGCTGTTTTTT; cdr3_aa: CASSVSGRGTGELFF
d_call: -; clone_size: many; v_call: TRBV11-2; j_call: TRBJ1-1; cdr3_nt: TGTGCCAGCAGCGAGGGGTTTAGGAACACTGAAGCTTTCTTT; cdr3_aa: CASSEGFRNTEAFF
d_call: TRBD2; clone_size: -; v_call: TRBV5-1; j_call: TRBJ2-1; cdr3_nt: TGCGCCAGCAGCCCCCCGGGACTAGCGGGAGAATCAAGCAATGAGCAGTTCTTC; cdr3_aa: CASSPPGLAGESSNEQFF